A selection of T cell receptor beta chains follows, all from one sample in a study of OX40 agonist ivuxolimab in advanced cancers. Measured with immunoSEQ multiplex PCR; TCRdb has only the in-frame clones, and not every one. The sample holds approximately 79,000 clones, about nine tenths seen once. The specimen was CD4+ or CD8+ T cells sorted from blood, collected in a trial of the OX40 agonist ivuxolimab. All receptors come from an adult with an advanced solid tumor such as melanoma, head and neck, liver or kidney cancer. Both conserved end residues are part of each CDR3. A D gene is named only where the DNA matches it firmly. Size values are once, few and many counts, or a class for expanded clones, and some rows have none.

TRBV27	.	.	TRBJ1-2	CASSFRREDINYGYTF	TGTGCCAGCAGCTTTAGACGGGAAGATATTAACTATGGCTACACCTTC
TRBV6-5	.	TRBD2	TRBJ2-1	CASSSGRGNYNEQFF	TGTGCCAGCAGTTCCGGGCGGGGGAACTACAATGAGCAGTTCTTC
TRBV27	.	TRBD1	TRBJ2-1	CASSYTGANEQFF	TGTGCCAGCAGTTATACAGGGGCCAATGAGCAGTTCTTC
TRBV7-7	.	.	TRBJ2-1	CASSPFGGSYNEQFF	TGTGCCAGCAGTCCTTTCGGGGGCTCCTACAATGAGCAGTTCTTC
TRBV7-2	.	.	TRBJ2-3	CASSWDTDTQYF	TGTGCCAGCAGCTGGGACACAGATACGCAGTATTTT
TRBV6-1	many	TRBD1	TRBJ2-3	CASSAGGATDTQYF	TGTGCCAGCAGTGCAGGGGGAGCGACAGATACGCAGTATTTT
TRBV6-1	.	.	TRBJ1-5	CASSPGQRSQPQHF	TGTGCCAGCAGCCCTGGACAGCGGAGTCAGCCCCAGCATTTT
TRBV9	.	.	TRBJ2-5	CASSVGTGRETQYF	TGTGCCAGCAGCGTCGGGACCGGGCGGGAGACCCAGTACTTC
TRBV11-2	.	.	TRBJ2-1	CATHLGPRGFF	TGTGCCACCCACCTCGGTCCGCGGGGGTTCTTC
TRBV4-3	.	.	TRBJ1-2	CASSQVATSNYGYTF	TGCGCCAGCAGCCAAGTGGCCACCTCTAACTATGGCTACACCTTC